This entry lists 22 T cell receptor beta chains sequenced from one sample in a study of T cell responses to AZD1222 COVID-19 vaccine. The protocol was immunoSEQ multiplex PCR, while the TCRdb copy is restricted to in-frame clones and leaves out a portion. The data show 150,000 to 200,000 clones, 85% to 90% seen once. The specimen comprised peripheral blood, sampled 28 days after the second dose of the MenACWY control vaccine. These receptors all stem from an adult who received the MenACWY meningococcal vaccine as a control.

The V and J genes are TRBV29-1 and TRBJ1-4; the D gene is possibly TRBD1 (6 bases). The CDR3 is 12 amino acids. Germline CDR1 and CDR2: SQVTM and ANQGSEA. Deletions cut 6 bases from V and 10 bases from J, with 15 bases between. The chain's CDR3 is CSVAGGAGKLFF. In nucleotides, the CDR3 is TGCAGCGTGGCCGGGGGCGCGGGAAAACTGTTTTTT.

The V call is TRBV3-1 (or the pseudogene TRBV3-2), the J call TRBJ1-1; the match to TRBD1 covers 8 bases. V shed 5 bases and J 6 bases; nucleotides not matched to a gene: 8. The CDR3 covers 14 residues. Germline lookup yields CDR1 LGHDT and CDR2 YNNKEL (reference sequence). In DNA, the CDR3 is TGTGCCAGCAGCGCGATGCAGGGGGCTGCTGAAGCTTTCTTT. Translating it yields CASSAMQGAAEAFF.

CDR3 in DNA: TGCGCCAGCAGCCAAGATTGGGCAGATCTTGGGGATACGCAGTATTTT. It yields the protein CASSQDWADLGDTQYF. The chain uses TRBV4-3 and TRBJ2-3; D uncertain. The CDR3 extends over 16 amino acids. Trimming stripped 0 bases from V and 6 bases from J, with 16 bases between. Germline loops: CDR1 LGHNA, CDR2 YSLEER.

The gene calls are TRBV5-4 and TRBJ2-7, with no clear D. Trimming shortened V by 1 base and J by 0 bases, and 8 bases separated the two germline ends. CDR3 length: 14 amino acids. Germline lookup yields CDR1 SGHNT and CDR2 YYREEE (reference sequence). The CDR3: CASSLSVGSYEQYF. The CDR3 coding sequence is TGTGCCAGCAGCTTGTCTGTTGGCTCCTACGAGCAGTACTTC.

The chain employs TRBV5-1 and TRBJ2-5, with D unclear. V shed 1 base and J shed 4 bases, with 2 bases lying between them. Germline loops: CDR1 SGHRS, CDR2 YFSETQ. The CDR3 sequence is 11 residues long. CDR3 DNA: TGCGCCAGCAGCTTGACAGAGACCCAGTACTTC. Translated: CASSLTETQYF.

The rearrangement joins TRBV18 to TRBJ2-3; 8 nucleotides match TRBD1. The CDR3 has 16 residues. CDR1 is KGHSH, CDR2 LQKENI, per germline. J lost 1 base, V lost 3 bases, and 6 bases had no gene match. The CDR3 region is CASSPTTGAGTDTQYF. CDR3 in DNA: TGTGCCAGCTCACCGACGACAGGGGCGGGCACAGATACGCAGTATTTT.

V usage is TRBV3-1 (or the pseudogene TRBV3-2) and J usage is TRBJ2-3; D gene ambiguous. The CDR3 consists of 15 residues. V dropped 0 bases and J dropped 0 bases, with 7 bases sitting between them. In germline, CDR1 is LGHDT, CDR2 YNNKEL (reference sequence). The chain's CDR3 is CASSQDPVSTDTQYF. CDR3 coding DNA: TGTGCCAGCAGCCAAGATCCGGTTAGCACAGATACGCAGTATTTT.

The CDR3 DNA follows: TGTGCCATCAGAGGGGACACTGAAGCTTTCTTT. The encoded protein is CAIRGDTEAFF. The chain joins TRBV10-3 to TRBJ1-1, with a tentative D call TRBD1 (5 bases). The CDR3 contains 11 residues. Looked up from germline, CDR1 is ENHRY and CDR2 is SYGVKD. With 6 bases removed from V and 3 bases from J, the gap between germline ends came to 5 bases.

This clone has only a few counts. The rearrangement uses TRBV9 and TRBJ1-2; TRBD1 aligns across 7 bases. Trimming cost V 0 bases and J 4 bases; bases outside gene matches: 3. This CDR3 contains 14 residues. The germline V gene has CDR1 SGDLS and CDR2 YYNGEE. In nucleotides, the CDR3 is TGTGCCAGCAGCGTAGGCGGGGACAGCTATGGCTACACCTTC. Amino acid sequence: CASSVGGDSYGYTF.

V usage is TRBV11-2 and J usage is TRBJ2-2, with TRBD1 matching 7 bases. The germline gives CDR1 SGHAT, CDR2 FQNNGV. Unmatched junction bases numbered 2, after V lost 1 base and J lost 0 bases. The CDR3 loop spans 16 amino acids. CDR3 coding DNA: TGTGCCAGCAGCTTAGTACAGGGGCCGAACACCGGGGAGCTGTTTTTT. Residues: CASSLVQGPNTGELFF.

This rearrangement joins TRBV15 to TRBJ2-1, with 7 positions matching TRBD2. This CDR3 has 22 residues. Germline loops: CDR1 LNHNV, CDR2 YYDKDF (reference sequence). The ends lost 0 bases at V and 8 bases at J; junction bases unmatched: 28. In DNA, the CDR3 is TGTGCCACCAGCAGAGACCTAAGGGTGGCCCCGGATTGGGAGGGGATTGCGGATGAGCAGTTCTTC. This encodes CATSRDLRVAPDWEGIADEQFF.

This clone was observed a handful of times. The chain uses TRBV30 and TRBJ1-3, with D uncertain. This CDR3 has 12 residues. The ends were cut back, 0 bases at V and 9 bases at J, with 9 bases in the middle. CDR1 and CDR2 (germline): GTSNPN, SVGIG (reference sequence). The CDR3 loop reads CAWSVKGVTIYF. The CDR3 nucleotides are TGTGCCTGGAGTGTAAAAGGTGTCACCATATATTTT.

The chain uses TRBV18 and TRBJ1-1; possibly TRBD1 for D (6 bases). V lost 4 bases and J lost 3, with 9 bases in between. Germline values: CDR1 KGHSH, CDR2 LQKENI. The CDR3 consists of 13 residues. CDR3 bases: TGTGCCAGCTCACAGGGGGAGGACACTGAAGCTTTCTTT. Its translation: CASSQGEDTEAFF.

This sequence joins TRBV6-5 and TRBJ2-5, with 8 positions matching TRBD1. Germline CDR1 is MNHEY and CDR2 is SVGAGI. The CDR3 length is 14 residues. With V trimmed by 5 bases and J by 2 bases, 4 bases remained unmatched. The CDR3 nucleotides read TGTGCCAGCAGTCGAAGACAGGGGCAAGAGACCCAGTACTTC. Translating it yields CASSRRQGQETQYF.

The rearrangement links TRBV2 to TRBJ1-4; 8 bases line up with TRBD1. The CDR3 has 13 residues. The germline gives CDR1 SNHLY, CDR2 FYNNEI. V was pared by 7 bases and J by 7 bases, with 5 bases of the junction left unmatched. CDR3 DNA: TGTGCCAGCACCCGGGACAGGAGTGAAAAACTGTTTTTT. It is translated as CASTRDRSEKLFF.

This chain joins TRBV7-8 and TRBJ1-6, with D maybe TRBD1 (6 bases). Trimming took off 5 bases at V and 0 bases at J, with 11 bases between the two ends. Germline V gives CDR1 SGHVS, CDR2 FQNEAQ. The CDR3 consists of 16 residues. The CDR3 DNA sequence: TGTGCCAGCAGCCCGGACAGTAGCTCCTATAATTCACCCCTCCACTTT. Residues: CASSPDSSSYNSPLHF.

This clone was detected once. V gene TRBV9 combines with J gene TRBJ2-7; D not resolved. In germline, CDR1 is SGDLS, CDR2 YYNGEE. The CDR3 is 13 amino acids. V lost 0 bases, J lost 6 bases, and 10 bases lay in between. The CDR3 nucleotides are TGTGCCAGCAGCGTAGACGTCCAGCGCGAGCAGTACTTC. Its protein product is CASSVDVQREQYF.

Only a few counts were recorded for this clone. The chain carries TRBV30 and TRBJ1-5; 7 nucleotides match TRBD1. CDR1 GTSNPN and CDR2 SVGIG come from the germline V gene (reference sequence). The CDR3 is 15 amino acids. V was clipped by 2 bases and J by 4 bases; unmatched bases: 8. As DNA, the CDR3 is TGTGCCTGGAGTTCCCGGGACAGACAGAATCAGCCCCAGCATTTT. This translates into CAWSSRDRQNQPQHF.

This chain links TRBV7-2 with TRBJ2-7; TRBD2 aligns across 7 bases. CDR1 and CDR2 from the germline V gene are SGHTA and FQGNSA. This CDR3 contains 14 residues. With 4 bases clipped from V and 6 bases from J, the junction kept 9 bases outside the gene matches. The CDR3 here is CASSSEGGPSEQYF. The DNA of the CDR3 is TGTGCCAGCAGCTCCGAGGGAGGGCCCTCCGAGCAGTACTTC.

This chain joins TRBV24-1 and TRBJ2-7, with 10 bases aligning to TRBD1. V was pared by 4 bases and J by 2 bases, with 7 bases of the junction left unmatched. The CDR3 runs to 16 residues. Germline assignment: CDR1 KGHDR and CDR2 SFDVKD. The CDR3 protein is CATSESGTGAAYEQYF. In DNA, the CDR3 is TGTGCCACCAGTGAATCCGGGACAGGGGCCGCCTACGAGCAGTACTTC.

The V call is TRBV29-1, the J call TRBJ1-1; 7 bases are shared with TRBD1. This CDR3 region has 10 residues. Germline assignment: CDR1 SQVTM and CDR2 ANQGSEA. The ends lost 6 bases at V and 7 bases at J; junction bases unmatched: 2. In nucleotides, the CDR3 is TGCAGCGTGGGACAGATTGAAGCTTTCTTT. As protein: CSVGQIEAFF.

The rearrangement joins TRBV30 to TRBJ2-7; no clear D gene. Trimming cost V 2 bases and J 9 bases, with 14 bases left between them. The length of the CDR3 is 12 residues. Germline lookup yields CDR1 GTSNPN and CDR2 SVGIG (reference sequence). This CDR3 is CAWSPTEFGQYF. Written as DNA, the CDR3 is TGTGCCTGGAGTCCCACAGAGTTCGGGCAGTACTTC.